The T cell receptor (beta chain) under discussion was sequenced for a study of blood T cell repertoires in COVID-19. The wider study: Samples came from the United States, Italy and Spain, spanning acute and convalescent COVID-19.

Original methodology: Amplification with reference gene primers provided the estimates of nucleated cell counts. TCRdb's copy holds only in-frame clones and misses some; the assay was immunoSEQ multiplex PCR. For V, J and clone size, that table is used; D and trimming come from the DNA. The sample includes some 290,000 clones, around 92% of them seen just once. Germline loops: CDR1 KGHDR, CDR2 SFDVKD. Unmatched junction bases numbered 5, after V lost 4 bases and J lost 9 bases. The CDR3 is 15 amino acids. The rearrangement links TRBV24-1 to TRBJ2-1; 13 bases are a match to TRBD2. Sequenced input: peripheral blood. The TCR originated in a woman aged 25 to 45 with COVID-19, enrolled during active disease. The CDR3 DNA is TGTGCCACCAGTGACCGACTAGCGGGGGGTCCTGAGCAGTTCTTC. Translating gives CATSDRLAGGPEQFF.